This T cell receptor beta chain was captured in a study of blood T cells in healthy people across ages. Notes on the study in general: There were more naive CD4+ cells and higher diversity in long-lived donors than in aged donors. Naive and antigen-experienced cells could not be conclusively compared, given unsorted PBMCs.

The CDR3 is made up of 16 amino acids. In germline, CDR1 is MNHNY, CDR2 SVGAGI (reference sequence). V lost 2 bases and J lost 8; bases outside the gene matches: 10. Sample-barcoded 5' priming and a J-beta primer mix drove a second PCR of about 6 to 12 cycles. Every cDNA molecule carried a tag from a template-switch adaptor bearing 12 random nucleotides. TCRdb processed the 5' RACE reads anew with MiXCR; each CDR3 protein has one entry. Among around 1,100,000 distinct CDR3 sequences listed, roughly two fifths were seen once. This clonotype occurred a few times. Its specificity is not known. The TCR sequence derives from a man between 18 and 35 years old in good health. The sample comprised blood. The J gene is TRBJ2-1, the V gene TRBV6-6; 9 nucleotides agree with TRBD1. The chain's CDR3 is CASSYGDRGDGDEQFF. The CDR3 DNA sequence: TGTGCCAGCAGTTACGGAGACAGGGGGGACGGGGATGAGCAGTTCTTC.